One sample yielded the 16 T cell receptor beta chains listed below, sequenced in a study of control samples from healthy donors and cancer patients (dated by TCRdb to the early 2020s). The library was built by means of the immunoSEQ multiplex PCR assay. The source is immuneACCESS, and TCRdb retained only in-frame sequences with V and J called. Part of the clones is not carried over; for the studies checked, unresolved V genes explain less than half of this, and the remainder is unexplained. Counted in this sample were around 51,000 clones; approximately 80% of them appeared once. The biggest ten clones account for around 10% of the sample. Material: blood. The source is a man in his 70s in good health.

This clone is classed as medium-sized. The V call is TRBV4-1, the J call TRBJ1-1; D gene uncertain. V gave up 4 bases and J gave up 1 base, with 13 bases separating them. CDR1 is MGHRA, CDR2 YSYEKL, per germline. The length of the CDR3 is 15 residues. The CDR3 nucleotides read TGCGCCAGCAGCCGTAGGTCCCTCGGGAACACTGAAGCTTTCTTT. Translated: CASSRRSLGNTEAFF.

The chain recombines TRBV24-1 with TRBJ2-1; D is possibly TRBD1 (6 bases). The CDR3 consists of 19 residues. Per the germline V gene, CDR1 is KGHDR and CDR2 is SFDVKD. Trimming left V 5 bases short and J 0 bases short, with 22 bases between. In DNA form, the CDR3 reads TGTGCCACCAGTGCAGCTTTTATCGGCGGCAGGGGCTCCTACAATGAGCAGTTCTTC. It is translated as CATSAAFIGGRGSYNEQFF.

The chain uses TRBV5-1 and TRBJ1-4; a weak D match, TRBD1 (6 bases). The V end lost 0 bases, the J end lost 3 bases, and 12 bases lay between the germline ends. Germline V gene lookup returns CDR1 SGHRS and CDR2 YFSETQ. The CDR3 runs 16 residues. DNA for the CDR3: TGCGCCAGCAGCTTGGAGCCGACAGGCTCTAATGAAAAACTGTTTTTT. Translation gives CASSLEPTGSNEKLFF.

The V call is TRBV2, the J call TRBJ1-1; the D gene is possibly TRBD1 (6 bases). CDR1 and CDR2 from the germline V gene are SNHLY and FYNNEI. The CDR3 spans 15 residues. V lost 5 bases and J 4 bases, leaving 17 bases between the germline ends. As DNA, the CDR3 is TGTGCCAGCAGTCTGCAGGGGTCCGCGGCCACTGAAGCTTTCTTT. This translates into CASSLQGSAATEAFF.

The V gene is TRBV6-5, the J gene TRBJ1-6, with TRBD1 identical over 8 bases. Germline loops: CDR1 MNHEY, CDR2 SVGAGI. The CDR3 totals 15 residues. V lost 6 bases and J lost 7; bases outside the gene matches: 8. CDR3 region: CASRLGQGGNSPLHF. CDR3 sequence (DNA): TGTGCCAGCAGGCTTGGACAGGGAGGAAATTCACCCCTCCACTTT.

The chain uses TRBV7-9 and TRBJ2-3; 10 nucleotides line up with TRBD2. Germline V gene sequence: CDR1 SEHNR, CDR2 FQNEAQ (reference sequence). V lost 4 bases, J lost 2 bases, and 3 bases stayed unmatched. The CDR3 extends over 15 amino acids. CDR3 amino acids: CASSSGTSDTDTQYF. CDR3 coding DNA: TGTGCCAGCAGCTCCGGGACTAGCGACACAGATACGCAGTATTTT. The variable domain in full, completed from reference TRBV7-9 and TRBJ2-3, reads DTGVSQNPRHKITKRGQNVTFRCDPISEHNRLYWYRQTLGQGPEFLTYFQNEAQLEKSRLLSDRFSAERPKGSFSTLEIQRTEQGDSAMYLCASSSGTSDTDTQYFGPGTRLTVL.

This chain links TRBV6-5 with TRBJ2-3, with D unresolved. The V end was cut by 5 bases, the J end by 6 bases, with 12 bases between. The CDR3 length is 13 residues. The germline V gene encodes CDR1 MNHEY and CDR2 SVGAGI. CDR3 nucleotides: TGTGCCAGCAGTCTCAGACGGTGGGATACGCAGTATTTT. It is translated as CASSLRRWDTQYF.

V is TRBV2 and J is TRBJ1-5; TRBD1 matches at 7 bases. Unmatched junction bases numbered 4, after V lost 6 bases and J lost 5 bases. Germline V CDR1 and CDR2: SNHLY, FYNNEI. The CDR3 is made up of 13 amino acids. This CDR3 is CASRGTGDQPQHF. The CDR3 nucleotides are TGTGCCAGCAGGGGAACAGGGGATCAGCCCCAGCATTTT.

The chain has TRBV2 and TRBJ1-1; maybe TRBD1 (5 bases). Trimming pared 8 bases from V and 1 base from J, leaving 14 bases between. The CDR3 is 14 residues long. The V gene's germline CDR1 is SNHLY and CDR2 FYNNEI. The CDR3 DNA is TGTGCCAGCTATTACGGCAGGGAGAACACTGAAGCTTTCTTT. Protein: CASYYGRENTEAFF.

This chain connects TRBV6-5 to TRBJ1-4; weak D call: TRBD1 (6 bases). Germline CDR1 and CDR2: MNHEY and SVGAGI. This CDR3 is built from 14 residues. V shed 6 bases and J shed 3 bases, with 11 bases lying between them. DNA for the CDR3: TGTGCCAGCAGATGGACAGCTTCTAATGAAAAACTGTTTTTT. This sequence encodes CASRWTASNEKLFF.

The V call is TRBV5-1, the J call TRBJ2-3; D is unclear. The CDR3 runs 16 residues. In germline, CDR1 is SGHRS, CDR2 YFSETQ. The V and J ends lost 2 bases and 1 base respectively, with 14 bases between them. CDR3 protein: CASSLMDGLGTDTQYF. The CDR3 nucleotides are TGCGCCAGCAGCTTAATGGACGGGTTGGGCACAGATACGCAGTATTTT.

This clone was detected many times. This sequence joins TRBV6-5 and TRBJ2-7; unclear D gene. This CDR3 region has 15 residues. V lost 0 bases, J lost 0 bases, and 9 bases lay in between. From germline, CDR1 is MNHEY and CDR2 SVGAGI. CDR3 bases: TGTGCCAGCAGTTACTCGTCCCTAGGCTCCTACGAGCAGTACTTC. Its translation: CASSYSSLGSYEQYF.

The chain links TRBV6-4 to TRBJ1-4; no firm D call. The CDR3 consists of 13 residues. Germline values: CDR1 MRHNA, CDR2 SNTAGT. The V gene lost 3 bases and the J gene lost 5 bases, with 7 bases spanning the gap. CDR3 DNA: TGTGCCAGCAGTGAAAGGGAAAATGAAAAACTGTTTTTT. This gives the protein CASSERENEKLFF.

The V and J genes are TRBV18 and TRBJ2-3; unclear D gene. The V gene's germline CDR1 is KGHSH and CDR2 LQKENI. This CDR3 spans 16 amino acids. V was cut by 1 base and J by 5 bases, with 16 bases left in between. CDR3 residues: CASSPQRSVIGDTQYF. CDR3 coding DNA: TGTGCCAGCTCACCACAGCGTTCGGTAATCGGAGATACGCAGTATTTT.

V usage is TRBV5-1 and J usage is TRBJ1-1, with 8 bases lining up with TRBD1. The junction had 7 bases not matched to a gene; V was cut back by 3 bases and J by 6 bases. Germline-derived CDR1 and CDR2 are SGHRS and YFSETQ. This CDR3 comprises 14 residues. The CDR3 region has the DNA TGCGCCAGCAGCTCTTCTCAGGGGGCTTCTGAAGCTTTCTTT. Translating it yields CASSSSQGASEAFF.

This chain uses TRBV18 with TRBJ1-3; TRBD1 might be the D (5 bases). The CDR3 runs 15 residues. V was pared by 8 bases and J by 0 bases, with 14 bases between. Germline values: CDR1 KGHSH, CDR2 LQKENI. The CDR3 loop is CASTGLRSSGNTIYF. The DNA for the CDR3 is TGTGCCAGCACGGGACTTCGGAGCTCTGGAAACACCATATATTTT. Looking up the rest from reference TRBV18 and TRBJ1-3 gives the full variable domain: NAGVMQNPRHLVRRRGQEARLRCSPMKGHSHVYWYRQLPEEGLKFMVYLQKENIIDESGMPKERFSAEFPKEGPSILRIQQVVRGDSAAYFCASTGLRSSGNTIYFGEGSWLTVV.